One and the same sample provided the 22 T cell receptor beta chains below, sequenced in a study of cytomegalovirus exposure and HLA in healthy donors. Primers: 60 Vbeta forward and 13 Jbeta reverse. Profiled with immunoSEQ multiplex PCR; TCRdb holds only in-frame clones, not every one. Here the sample spans about 98,000 clones, about four fifths being singletons. The specimen sequenced was PBMCs. Receptors originate from a human donor in good health.

This chain links TRBV18 with TRBJ1-5, with D unresolved. V gave up 2 bases and J gave up 4 bases, with 6 bases separating them. Germline-derived CDR1 and CDR2 are KGHSH and LQKENI. The CDR3 covers 13 residues. The CDR3 DNA reads as TGTGCCAGCTCACCAGTCCAAAATCAGCCCCAGCATTTT. Its translation is CASSPVQNQPQHF.

This clone was recorded only once. This chain connects TRBV5-1 to TRBJ1-1; TRBD1 matches 9 bases. Looked up from germline, CDR1 is SGHRS and CDR2 is YFSETQ. The CDR3 loop spans 14 amino acids. Trimming removed 4 bases from V and 1 base from J; junction bases left unmatched: 2. CDR3 in amino acids: CASSKGQGNTEAFF. The CDR3 DNA follows: TGCGCCAGCAGCAAGGGACAGGGGAACACTGAAGCTTTCTTT.

V usage is TRBV6-1 and J usage is TRBJ1-1, with TRBD1 matching 9 bases. The germline CDR1 and CDR2 sequences are MNHNS and SASEGT. The J segment lost 3 bases and the V segment lost 2 bases, leaving 1 base of the junction unmatched. CDR3 length equals 14 residues. The CDR3 loop is CASSERDRDTEAFF. The CDR3 DNA sequence: TGTGCCAGCAGTGAACGGGACAGGGACACTGAAGCTTTCTTT.

Concerning this clone itself: One end of the junction varies from germline; a read error may be responsible. V usage is TRBV2 and J usage is TRBJ1-2; weak D call: TRBD1 (6 bases). Germline V CDR1 and CDR2: SNHLY, FYNNEI. The CDR3 is made up of 13 amino acids. The CDR3 nucleotides read TGTGCCAACAGTCCCCACAGGGATGGTGGCTACACCTTC. Protein product: CANSPHRDGGYTF.

The rearrangement joins TRBV19 to TRBJ1-1; maybe TRBD1 (6 bases). Between the trimmed V and J ends, which lost 5 bases and 0 bases, there was a span of 10 bases. The CDR3 extends over 14 amino acids. The germline V gene has CDR1 LNHDA and CDR2 SQIVND (reference sequence). The CDR3 DNA reads as TGTGCCAGTAGTCCCCGGACAGTGAACACTGAAGCTTTCTTT. This codes for CASSPRTVNTEAFF. Together with reference TRBV19 and TRBJ1-1, the CDR3 gives the full variable domain: DGGITQSPKYLFRKEGQNVTLSCEQNLNHDAMYWYRQDPGQGLRLIYYSQIVNDFQKGDIAEGYSVSREKKESFPLTVTSAQKNPTAFYLCASSPRTVNTEAFFGQGTRLTVV.

V and J are TRBV6-1 and TRBJ1-5; D is unclear. Germline values: CDR1 MNHNS, CDR2 SASEGT. The CDR3 loop spans 13 amino acids. Trimming cost V 4 bases and J 6 bases, with 10 bases left between them. The CDR3 loop reads CASSAMFGQPQHF. Here the CDR3 DNA reads TGTGCCAGCAGTGCTATGTTCGGTCAGCCCCAGCATTTT.

The J gene is TRBJ1-1, the V gene TRBV5-1; D possibly corresponds to TRBD1 (5 bases). The germline CDR1 and CDR2 sequences are SGHRS and YFSETQ. The length of the CDR3 is 16 residues. V lost 0 bases to trimming and J lost 6 bases, with 18 bases between them. The CDR3 DNA follows: TGCGCCAGCAGCTTGGTTACCCAGGGTATTGGCTCTGAAGCTTTCTTT. Residues: CASSLVTQGIGSEAFF. Variable domain in full (rest from reference TRBV5-1 and TRBJ1-1): KAGVTQTPRYLIKTRGQQVTLSCSPISGHRSVSWYQQTPGQGLQFLFEYFSETQRNKGNFPGRFSGRQFSNSRSEMNVSTLELGDSALYLCASSLVTQGIGSEAFFGQGTRLTVV.

V usage is TRBV5-1 and J usage is TRBJ2-5, with 9 positions matching TRBD2. Germline V CDR1 and CDR2: SGHRS, YFSETQ. Unmatched junction bases numbered 11, after V lost 0 bases and J lost 2 bases. The length of the CDR3 is 18 residues. DNA of the CDR3: TGCGCCAGCAGCTTGGGTTTTCTGACTAGCGGATTACAAGAGACCCAGTACTTC. Translated, it gives CASSLGFLTSGLQETQYF. Variable domain in full (rest from reference TRBV5-1 and TRBJ2-5): KAGVTQTPRYLIKTRGQQVTLSCSPISGHRSVSWYQQTPGQGLQFLFEYFSETQRNKGNFPGRFSGRQFSNSRSEMNVSTLELGDSALYLCASSLGFLTSGLQETQYFGPGTRLLVL.

The chain has TRBV20-1 and TRBJ2-1; no firm D call. The V and J ends lost 2 bases and 8 bases respectively, with 4 bases between them. This CDR3 has 10 amino acids. Germline V gene sequence: CDR1 DFQATT, CDR2 SNEGSKA (reference sequence). Here the CDR3 reads CSARRDEQFF. Written as DNA, the CDR3 is TGCAGTGCTAGACGGGATGAGCAGTTCTTC.

This chain uses TRBV6-5 with TRBJ2-7; D might be TRBD2 (5 bases). V lost 5 bases, J lost 1 base, and 15 bases lay in between. The CDR3 extends over 15 amino acids. In germline, CDR1 is MNHEY, CDR2 SVGAGI. The CDR3 DNA reads TGTGCCAGCAGTATTCGGGGTTCTTCATCCTACGAGCAGTACTTC. Translated, it gives CASSIRGSSSYEQYF.

V gene TRBV14 combines with J gene TRBJ1-2; possibly TRBD1 for D (5 bases). Trimming stripped 4 bases from V and 8 bases from J, with 23 bases between. The CDR3 loop spans 16 amino acids. The germline gives CDR1 SGHDN, CDR2 FVKESK. The CDR3 DNA is TGTGCCAGCAGCCCCGGGCAGGGCCGACTTTGGACCGGCTACACCTTC. Its translation: CASSPGQGRLWTGYTF.

The chain links TRBV5-1 to TRBJ1-3; tentatively, D is TRBD1 (6 bases). Trimming took off 0 bases at V and 2 bases at J, with 12 bases between the two ends. Germline CDR1 and CDR2: SGHRS and YFSETQ. The CDR3 extends over 16 amino acids. As DNA, the CDR3 is TGCGCCAGCAGCTTGGGAGGGACAACACCTGGAAACACCATATATTTT. It yields the protein CASSLGGTTPGNTIYF.

The chain joins TRBV19 to TRBJ2-1, with D possibly TRBD2 on 6 matching bases. The CDR3 length is 14 residues. V was clipped by 5 bases and J by 4 bases, with 12 bases between them. Germline CDR1 reads LNHDA; CDR2 reads SQIVND (reference sequence). In DNA, the CDR3 is TGTGCCAGTAGTCCCCCGGGGACTTACAATGAGCAGTTCTTC. As protein: CASSPPGTYNEQFF.

The V gene is TRBV6-5, the J gene TRBJ2-7; a weak D match, TRBD1 (5 bases). The CDR3 length is 14 residues. Looked up from germline, CDR1 is MNHEY and CDR2 is SVGAGI. V was pared by 2 bases and J by 0 bases, with 8 bases between. CDR3 amino acids: CASSYRGFSYEQYF. CDR3 coding DNA: TGTGCCAGCAGTTACAGGGGCTTCTCCTACGAGCAGTACTTC.

The chain combines TRBV19 with TRBJ1-6; 7 bases fit TRBD1. With V trimmed by 8 bases and J by 6 bases, 7 bases remained unmatched. Germline V gene lookup returns CDR1 LNHDA and CDR2 SQIVND (reference sequence). The CDR3 is 14 amino acids. CDR3: CASHTGQLNSPLHF. CDR3 nucleotides: TGTGCCAGTCATACGGGACAGCTTAATTCACCCCTCCACTTT. The full variable domain, with the rest looked up from reference TRBV19 and TRBJ1-6, is DGGITQSPKYLFRKEGQNVTLSCEQNLNHDAMYWYRQDPGQGLRLIYYSQIVNDFQKGDIAEGYSVSREKKESFPLTVTSAQKNPTAFYLCASHTGQLNSPLHFGNGTRLTVT.

The chain carries TRBV7-9 and TRBJ1-1, with D unclear. V gave up 4 bases and J gave up 3 bases, with 9 bases separating them. This CDR3 is 13 amino acids long. Germline V lookup: CDR1 SEHNR, CDR2 FQNEAQ (reference sequence). Here the CDR3 reads CASSSLSDTEAFF. In nucleotides, the CDR3 is TGTGCCAGCAGCTCCCTTTCGGACACTGAAGCTTTCTTT.

The chain's CDR3 is CASSLTGAGNWAEAFF. As DNA, the CDR3 is TGTGCCAGCAGCTTGACAGGGGCCGGGAATTGGGCTGAAGCTTTCTTT. The rearrangement joins TRBV5-6 to TRBJ1-1; 7 positions agree with TRBD1. The V gene's germline CDR1 is SGHDT and CDR2 YYEEEE. The trim removed 1 base at V and 6 bases at J, leaving 12 bases unmatched. The CDR3 runs to 16 residues.

This CDR3 reads CASSLAEGSPLHF. CDR3 DNA sequence: TGCGCCAGCAGCTTGGCCGAGGGCTCACCCCTCCACTTT. The J gene is TRBJ1-6, the V gene TRBV5-1; D is unclear. V gave up 0 bases and J gave up 10 bases, with 8 bases separating them. CDR1 SGHRS and CDR2 YFSETQ come from the germline V gene. This CDR3 has 13 residues. The full variable domain, in which reference TRBV5-1 and TRBJ1-6 provide the parts outside the CDR3, is KAGVTQTPRYLIKTRGQQVTLSCSPISGHRSVSWYQQTPGQGLQFLFEYFSETQRNKGNFPGRFSGRQFSNSRSEMNVSTLELGDSALYLCASSLAEGSPLHFGNGTRLTVT.

The V gene is TRBV13, the J gene TRBJ1-1; a weak D match, TRBD1 (5 bases). V was cut by 5 bases and J by 3 bases, with 16 bases left in between. From germline, CDR1 is PRHDT and CDR2 FYEKMQ (reference sequence). The CDR3 contains 15 residues. The CDR3 protein is CASSINPRDYTEAFF. CDR3 DNA: TGTGCCAGCAGCATCAATCCCAGGGATTACACTGAAGCTTTCTTT.

The V and J genes are TRBV19 and TRBJ1-2; unclear D gene. The length of the CDR3 is 12 residues. CDR1 and CDR2 (germline): LNHDA, SQIVND (reference sequence). Trimming left V 11 bases short and J 0 bases short, with 10 bases between. CDR3 sequence reads: CASVAPNYGYTF. CDR3 DNA: TGTGCCTCCGTGGCCCCTAACTATGGCTACACCTTC.

The chain is built from TRBV9 and TRBJ2-6, with 11 positions matching TRBD1. Trimming removed 4 bases from V and 0 bases from J; junction bases left unmatched: 6. The germline gives CDR1 SGDLS, CDR2 YYNGEE. The length of the CDR3 is 18 residues. The CDR3 DNA reads TGTGCCAGCAGCTATGGGACAGGGGGGAGCTCTGGGGCCAACGTCCTGACTTTC. This gives the protein CASSYGTGGSSGANVLTF.

This chain joins TRBV2 and TRBJ1-1, with 8 bases fitting TRBD1. Looked up from germline, CDR1 is SNHLY and CDR2 is FYNNEI. V lost 5 bases, J lost 5 bases, and 13 bases stayed unmatched. CDR3 length equals 16 residues. In DNA form, the CDR3 reads TGTGCCAGCAGTTTATATACGACAGGGGTGGATACTGAAGCTTTCTTT. Translation: CASSLYTTGVDTEAFF.